This T cell receptor (beta chain) came from a study of blood T cells in healthy people across ages. V lost 3 bases and J 3 bases, leaving 7 bases between the germline ends. The CDR3 is 13 residues long. The germline V gene has CDR1 SGHTA and CDR2 FQGNSA. In the case of this clonotype: Its antigen is not known.

A second PCR, run for about 7 to 11 cycles, used a sample-barcoded 5' primer plus a J-beta primer mix. Each cDNA was tagged by a template-switch adaptor containing 12 random nucleotides. TCRdb reanalysed the 5' RACE reads using MiXCR and keeps one entry per CDR3 protein. The sample has 1.5 million to 2 million distinct CDR3 sequences, roughly 52% seen once. Whole-study findings and limits: Without sorted subsets, naive and antigen-experienced compartments could not be conclusively compared. Researchers deemed the diversity estimates from one million T cells underestimates.

The chain carries TRBV7-2 and TRBJ2-3; no firm D call. Sequencing input: blood. The clonotype originates from a woman in her forties in good health. CDR3 region: CASSFLRTDTQYF. The CDR3 bases are TGTGCCAGCAGCTTCTTGAGGACAGATACGCAGTATTTT.